One and the same sample provided the 31 T cell receptor beta chains below, sequenced in a study of shared T cell receptors in the human thymus. TCRdb's copy holds only in-frame clones and misses some; the assay was immunoSEQ multiplex PCR. This table holds under 700,000 clones, around 82% found once. These data were also filed under a second study, of human thymus T cells.

Sequences were obtained from thymocytes. Every receptor here comes from a boy younger than two with a congenital heart defect.

This clone was observed once. V usage is TRBV7-9 and J usage is TRBJ2-1; no firm D call. CDR1 is SEHNR, CDR2 FQNEAQ, per germline (reference sequence). This CDR3 spans 14 amino acids. Trimming took off 0 bases at V and 0 bases at J, with 3 bases between the two ends. CDR3 sequence: CASSLASSYNEQFF. The CDR3 DNA is TGTGCCAGCAGCTTAGCCAGCTCCTACAATGAGCAGTTCTTC.

J is TRBJ2-7 and V is TRBV18, with 8 nucleotides matching TRBD1. The V and J ends lost 6 bases and 1 base, in that order; junction bases with no gene match: 8. Germline V gene data show CDR1 as KGHSH and CDR2 as LQKENI. CDR3 length equals 15 residues. The CDR3 spells CASSPRGQVSYEQYF. The CDR3 DNA reads TGTGCCAGCTCGCCCAGGGGGCAGGTATCCTACGAGCAGTACTTC.

This chain connects TRBV30 to TRBJ1-2; 9 positions agree with TRBD1. This CDR3 spans 14 amino acids. V gave up 0 bases and J gave up 3 bases; unmatched junction bases: 2. CDR1 is GTSNPN and CDR2 is SVGIG in the germline V gene (reference sequence). CDR3 coding DNA: TGTGCCTGGAGTGTGGGACAGGGAGACTATGGCTACACCTTC. Its translation is CAWSVGQGDYGYTF.

In its sample, this clone was seen a few times. The rearrangement uses TRBV6-1 and TRBJ2-6; 7 nucleotides line up with TRBD1. With 4 bases clipped from V and 2 bases from J, the junction kept 5 bases outside the gene matches. The CDR3 runs 16 residues. From germline, CDR1 is MNHNS and CDR2 SASEGT. The CDR3 DNA sequence: TGTGCCAGCAGTGGGGACAGTTACGCTGGGGCCAACGTCCTGACTTTC. Amino acid sequence: CASSGDSYAGANVLTF.

The chain couples TRBV19 to TRBJ2-3; 8 bases match TRBD2. The V and J ends lost 10 bases and 3 bases, in that order; junction bases with no gene match: 9. Germline CDR1 is LNHDA and CDR2 is SQIVND (reference sequence). The CDR3 runs to 14 residues. The CDR3 bases are TGTGCCACCAAGCGGGGGAGTGGGACAGATACGCAGTATTTT. Its protein is CATKRGSGTDTQYF.

Points on this clone: Mismatch with germline at one junction end may stem from a read error. The chain carries TRBV4-2 and TRBJ2-1, with 8 bases identical to TRBD2. There are 15 residues in the CDR3. Germline CDR1 and CDR2: LGHNA and YNFKEQ. The CDR3 DNA sequence: TGTGCCAGCAGCCAAGGTAAATTGCGGGAGGCGTCAAGGCTCTTC. It yields the protein CASSQGKLREASRLF.

The chain uses TRBV2 and TRBJ2-7; D might be TRBD1 (7 bases). The CDR3 spans 15 residues. CDR1 and CDR2 from the germline V gene are SNHLY and FYNNEI. V was cut by 0 bases and J by 0 bases, with 9 bases left in between. CDR3 nucleotide sequence: TGTGCCAGCAGTGAAGCGCGGGACAGCTCCTACGAGCAGTACTTC. Residues: CASSEARDSSYEQYF.

The chain carries TRBV6-1 and TRBJ2-7, with D perhaps TRBD2 (6 bases). Germline V gives CDR1 MNHNS, CDR2 SASEGT. V lost 5 bases and J 2 bases, leaving 16 bases between the germline ends. The CDR3 extends over 15 amino acids. In DNA, the CDR3 is TGTGCCAGCAGTAGGAGGGCAGGTCCACCCTACGAGCAGTACTTC. Translated, it gives CASSRRAGPPYEQYF.

The V and J genes are TRBV27 and TRBJ1-1; 7 nucleotides line up with TRBD1. With V trimmed by 4 bases and J by 2 bases, 4 bases remained unmatched. The length of the CDR3 is 14 residues. Germline values: CDR1 MNHEY, CDR2 SMNVEV (reference sequence). CDR3 DNA sequence: TGTGCCAGCAGTTGGGGGACAGATAACACTGAAGCTTTCTTT. Translation gives CASSWGTDNTEAFF.

The chain employs TRBV30 and TRBJ2-1; 12 bases agree with TRBD2. CDR1 is GTSNPN and CDR2 is SVGIG in the germline V gene (reference sequence). With 2 bases clipped from V and 0 bases from J, the junction kept 17 bases outside the gene matches. The CDR3 covers 21 residues. The CDR3 region is CAWSSRFRLAGASSSYNEQFF. CDR3 in DNA: TGTGCCTGGAGTAGCCGTTTCCGACTAGCGGGAGCCTCCAGCTCCTACAATGAGCAGTTCTTC.

This clone was seen only a few times. J is TRBJ2-7 and V is TRBV11-3, with 8 bases fitting TRBD2. Trimming cost V 3 bases and J 5 bases; bases outside gene matches: 12. CDR1 and CDR2 (germline): SGHNT, YENEEA. This CDR3 is built from 16 residues. The CDR3 DNA is TGTGCCAGCAGCTTGGGGGTTTTCGCACTAGCGGACGAGCAGTACTTC. Translation: CASSLGVFALADEQYF.

The chain carries TRBV6-1 and TRBJ2-2, with D possibly TRBD2 on 6 matching bases. Trimming took 10 bases from V and 3 from J, leaving 18 bases between them. Looked up from germline, CDR1 is MNHNS and CDR2 is SASEGT. The CDR3 sequence is 15 residues long. The CDR3 nucleotides are TGTGCCACCCACACGGGACTTCTTGACACCGGGGAGCTGTTTTTT. Its protein product is CATHTGLLDTGELFF.

V usage is TRBV7-8 and J usage is TRBJ2-3; the D gene is possibly TRBD1 (6 bases). Per the germline V gene, CDR1 is SGHVS and CDR2 is FQNEAQ. The V gene lost 3 bases and the J gene lost 1 base, with 14 bases spanning the gap. The CDR3 has 16 amino acids. In nucleotides, the CDR3 is TGTGCCAGCAGCTTCCTCACAGGGAAGGGCACAGATACGCAGTATTTT. It is translated as CASSFLTGKGTDTQYF.

V is TRBV10-3 and J is TRBJ2-7; 7 bases are a match to TRBD2. The CDR3 spans 16 residues. The germline V gene has CDR1 ENHRY and CDR2 SYGVKD. V lost 5 bases to trimming and J lost 0 bases; unmatched junction nucleotides: 10. CDR3 DNA: TGTGCCATCAGTCGCCCGCGGGGCGGGAGCTCCTACGAGCAGTACTTC. This encodes CAISRPRGGSSYEQYF.

The chain recombines TRBV5-5 with TRBJ2-5; D remains ambiguous. Germline assignment: CDR1 SGHKS and CDR2 YYEKEE (reference sequence). The V end was cut by 0 bases, the J end by 2 bases, with 11 bases between. CDR3 length: 15 amino acids. The DNA for the CDR3 is TGTGCCAGCAGCTTGGTGTCTTGGCAGCAAGAGACCCAGTACTTC. This gives the protein CASSLVSWQQETQYF.

Comments on this clone: This CDR3 is also generated by other DNA sequences in the sample. This CDR3 reads CASSVGLAVQETQYF. For the CDR3, the DNA is TGTGCCAGCAGCGTCGGGCTAGCGGTACAAGAGACCCAGTACTTC. The J gene is TRBJ2-5, the V gene TRBV9; 7 bases match TRBD2. The CDR3 runs 15 residues. The J segment lost 2 bases and the V segment lost 2 bases, leaving 6 bases of the junction unmatched. From germline, CDR1 is SGDLS and CDR2 YYNGEE.

This chain joins TRBV30 and TRBJ2-7; 14 bases are shared with TRBD2. V was pared by 3 bases and J by 2 bases, with 3 bases of the junction left unmatched. The CDR3 sequence is 15 residues long. Germline CDR1 reads GTSNPN; CDR2 reads SVGIG (reference sequence). CDR3: CAWSETSGRAYEQYF. CDR3 nucleotides: TGTGCCTGGAGCGAGACTAGCGGGAGGGCCTACGAGCAGTACTTC.

The V call is TRBV5-3, the J call TRBJ1-4; 10 nucleotides agree with TRBD1. TRBV5-3 falls under the ORF class, with uncertain function. The CDR3 sequence is 13 residues long. The CDR3 here is CATMGQGCEKLFF. As DNA, the CDR3 is TGTGCGACAATGGGACAGGGGTGCGAAAAACTGTTTTTT.

The chain has TRBV5-4 and TRBJ1-1, with D hard to call. The CDR3 totals 16 residues. Trimming shortened V by 4 bases and J by 3 bases, and 19 bases separated the two germline ends. CDR1 and CDR2 (germline): SGHNT, YYREEE (reference sequence). CDR3 in amino acids: CASSLTGTGEDTEAFF. The CDR3 nucleotides are TGTGCCAGCAGCCTGACGGGAACTGGAGAGGACACTGAAGCTTTCTTT.

The J gene is TRBJ1-1, the V gene TRBV10-3, with 7 nucleotides matching TRBD1. Germline V gene data show CDR1 as ENHRY and CDR2 as SYGVKD. The V gene end was trimmed by 1 base and the J gene end by 0 bases; junction bases not matched to a gene: 2. The CDR3 is 15 residues long. The CDR3 DNA reads as TGTGCCATCAGTGAGTTCGGACAGGTGAACACTGAAGCTTTCTTT. Translated: CAISEFGQVNTEAFF.

CDR3 in amino acids: CATQGFDDLDLSGNTIYF. The CDR3 bases are TGCGCCACCCAGGGTTTCGACGACCTGGATCTCTCTGGAAACACCATATATTTT. The gene calls are TRBV10-1 and TRBJ1-3; tentative D call: TRBD1 (5 bases). CDR3 length: 18 residues. Trimming stripped 10 bases from V and 0 bases from J, with 25 bases between. Germline assignment: CDR1 WNHNN and CDR2 SYGVQD (reference sequence).

The chain couples TRBV11-3 to TRBJ1-2, with a weak D call TRBD1 (6 bases). The length of the CDR3 is 15 residues. Germline V lookup: CDR1 SGHNT, CDR2 YENEEA. Deletions cut 5 bases from V and 4 bases from J, with 17 bases between. The CDR3 loop is CASSPSTGRSYGYTF. CDR3 in DNA: TGTGCCAGCAGCCCATCGACAGGCAGGAGCTATGGCTACACCTTC.

This chain joins TRBV19 and TRBJ2-2; D remains ambiguous. The germline gives CDR1 LNHDA, CDR2 SQIVND (reference sequence). The CDR3 consists of 12 residues. Trimming shortened V by 3 bases and J by 6 bases, and 5 bases separated the two germline ends. The CDR3 nucleotides read TGTGCCAGTAGTATGTTCGCCGGGGAGCTGTTTTTT. Translation gives CASSMFAGELFF.

The V gene is TRBV29-1, the J gene TRBJ2-7, with 10 bases lining up with TRBD2. The CDR3 runs 13 residues. V was clipped by 4 bases and J by 5 bases; unmatched bases: 5. Germline CDR1 reads SQVTM; CDR2 reads ANQGSEA. The CDR3 spells CSVGGLAGDEQYF. Written as DNA, the CDR3 is TGCAGCGTTGGGGGTCTAGCGGGAGACGAGCAGTACTTC.

This chain links TRBV4-1 with TRBJ2-7, with TRBD2 identical over 9 bases. V trimming: 1 base; J trimming: 2 bases; junction bases outside the gene matches: 0. Germline loops: CDR1 MGHRA, CDR2 YSYEKL. CDR3 size: 14 residues. CDR3 sequence (DNA): TGCGCCAGCAGCCAAGGCGGGGGGGCCTACGAGCAGTACTTC. This codes for CASSQGGGAYEQYF.

V and J are TRBV27 and TRBJ2-7, with TRBD2 as a possible D gene (6 bases). The CDR3 is 13 residues long. Germline CDR1 MNHEY, CDR2 SMNVEV (reference sequence). V dropped 4 bases and J dropped 2 bases, with 9 bases sitting between them. The CDR3 loop reads CASSSLATYEQYF. CDR3 sequence (DNA): TGTGCCAGCAGTTCACTAGCAACCTACGAGCAGTACTTC.

This clone was found a few times. The chain uses TRBV27 and TRBJ2-5, with 7 bases identical to TRBD1. The end of the DNA fits TRBJ2-7 better, so the J call may be wrong. Germline V gene lookup returns CDR1 MNHEY and CDR2 SMNVEV (reference sequence). This CDR3 has 14 residues. CDR3 in amino acids: CASSPRDSSYEQYF. As DNA, the CDR3 is TGTGCCAGCAGTCCCCGGGACAGCTCCTACGAGCAGTACTTC.

The genes are TRBV27 and TRBJ2-1, with 8 nucleotides matching TRBD1. Germline CDR1 and CDR2: MNHEY and SMNVEV (reference sequence). CDR3 length equals 17 residues. With 5 bases clipped from V and 0 bases from J, the junction kept 9 bases outside the gene matches. The CDR3 nucleotides are TGTGCCAGCAGTATGACTCGGGGACAGGCCTCCTACAATGAGCAGTTCTTC. Protein sequence: CASSMTRGQASYNEQFF.

CDR3 DNA sequence: TGTGCCAGCAGCCTAAAAGACAGGGGGCATCAAACTAATGAAAAACTGTTTTTT. Protein: CASSLKDRGHQTNEKLFF. The rearrangement links TRBV5-6 to TRBJ1-4; TRBD1 agrees at 10 bases. Germline trimming cut 4 bases from V and 1 base from J; bases unmatched to any gene: 10. Germline CDR1 is SGHDT and CDR2 is YYEEEE. CDR3 length: 18 amino acids.

The chain has TRBV9 and TRBJ2-6; D gene unclear. V lost 4 bases and J 4 bases, leaving 15 bases between the germline ends. The CDR3 has 16 amino acids. Germline CDR1 is SGDLS and CDR2 is YYNGEE. The CDR3 DNA follows: TGTGCCAGCAGCATCTCGACAAGGTCCGGGGCCAACGTCCTGACTTTC. Protein product: CASSISTRSGANVLTF.

This chain uses TRBV4-1 with TRBJ2-1; D remains ambiguous. The CDR3 consists of 17 residues. Trimming left V 10 bases short and J 0 bases short, with 22 bases between. CDR1 MGHRA and CDR2 YSYEKL come from the germline V gene. This CDR3 is CATAAPRGGYSYNEQFF. The CDR3 bases are TGCGCCACCGCAGCACCCCGAGGTGGATACTCCTACAATGAGCAGTTCTTC.